The clone carrying this TCR beta chain was seen once. The antigen is not known. This sample was taken from a study of blood T cells in healthy people across ages. Findings and limits, study-wide: As age increased, TCR beta diversity per million T cells fell in a roughly linear fashion.

The germline V and J ends were trimmed by 5 bases and 2 bases, with 13 bases remaining between them. This CDR3 has 14 amino acids. From germline, CDR1 is MNHEY and CDR2 SVGEGT. A second PCR, run for roughly 7 to 11 cycles, used a sample-barcoded 5' primer plus a J-beta primer mix. Each cDNA molecule carried a tag from a template-switch adaptor that contained 12 random nucleotides. TCRdb called the 5' RACE reads again in MiXCR, with one record for every CDR3 protein. The profile shows around 820,000 distinct CDR3 sequences, 20% to 30% of them singletons. These sequences were also reported in another study, on T cells of mothers and their children. That study reports: Samples were provided by three healthy Caucasian mothers and their six children.

Sequenced: blood. The sequence was collected from a boy between 10 and 17 years old in good health. This chain uses TRBV6-2 or TRBV6-3 with TRBJ2-7; possibly TRBD1 for D (5 bases). The CDR3 nucleotides are TGTGCCAGCAGTGCCGTGTGGGGCACCTACGAGCAGTACTTC. This sequence encodes CASSAVWGTYEQYF.